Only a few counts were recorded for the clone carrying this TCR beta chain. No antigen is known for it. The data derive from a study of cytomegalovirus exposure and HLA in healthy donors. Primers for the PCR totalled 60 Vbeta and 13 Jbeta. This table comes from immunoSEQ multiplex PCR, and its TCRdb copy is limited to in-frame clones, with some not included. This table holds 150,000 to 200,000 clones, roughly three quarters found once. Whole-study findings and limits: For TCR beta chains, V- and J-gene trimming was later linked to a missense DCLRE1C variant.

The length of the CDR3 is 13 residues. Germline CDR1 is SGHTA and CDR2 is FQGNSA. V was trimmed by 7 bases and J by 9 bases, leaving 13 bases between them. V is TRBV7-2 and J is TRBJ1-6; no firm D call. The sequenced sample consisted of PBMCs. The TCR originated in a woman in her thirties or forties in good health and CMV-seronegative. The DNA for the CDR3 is TGTGCCAGCACCCCGTGGCCCAGTTCACCCCTCCACTTT. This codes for CASTPWPSSPLHF. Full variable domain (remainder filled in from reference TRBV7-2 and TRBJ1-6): GAGVSQSPSNKVTEKGKDVELRCDPISGHTALYWYRQSLGQGLEFLIYFQGNSAPDKSGLPSDRFSAERTGGSVSTLTIQRTQQEDSAVYLCASTPWPSSPLHFGNGTRLTVT.